Listed below are T cell receptor beta chains from one sample, sequenced in a study of OX40 agonist ivuxolimab in advanced cancers. Generated by immunoSEQ multiplex PCR, the TCRdb table keeps only in-frame clones and is missing some. The sample holds 53,000 or so clones, about 90% seen once. The sample was CD4+ or CD8+ T cells sorted from blood, taken in a trial of the OX40 agonist ivuxolimab. The receptors were sampled from an adult with an advanced solid tumor such as melanoma, head and neck, liver or kidney cancer. Both conserved end residues are part of each CDR3. A D gene is named only where the DNA matches it firmly. For some rows the clone size is stated as once, few or many, or as a class when expanded; others skip it.

D	J	V	size	CDR3	DNA
NA	TRBJ1-1	TRBV30	NA	CAWSVIRTTRMNTEAFF	TGTGCCTGGAGTGTAATCCGGACCACTCGAATGAACACTGAAGCTTTCTTT
NA	TRBJ2-5	TRBV2	NA	CASSDETQYF	TGTGCCAGCAGTGATGAGACCCAGTACTTC
NA	TRBJ2-7	TRBV29-1	NA	CSVETKSYEQYF	TGCAGCGTTGAAACAAAGTCCTACGAGCAGTACTTC
NA	TRBJ1-2	TRBV4-2	once	CASSQDPSPNYGYTF	TGTGCCAGCAGCCAAGATCCCAGTCCTAACTATGGCTACACCTTC
NA	TRBJ2-1	TRBV5-1	NA	CASSSPGPAGNEQFF	TGCGCCAGCAGCTCCCCGGGACCCGCCGGAAATGAGCAGTTCTTC
TRBD1	TRBJ1-1	TRBV2	once	CASLGQGIVNTEAFF	TGTGCCAGCTTGGGACAGGGGATAGTGAACACTGAAGCTTTCTTT
NA	TRBJ1-1	TRBV5-5	NA	CASSTLQGRTEAFF	TGTGCCAGCAGCACATTACAGGGTAGGACTGAAGCTTTCTTT
TRBD2	TRBJ2-2	TRBV30	medium-sized	CAWKGGRTNTGELFF	TGTGCCTGGAAAGGCGGGAGGACGAACACCGGGGAGCTGTTTTTT
TRBD2	TRBJ2-5	TRBV5-1	NA	CASSTTSGSPFETQYF	TGCGCCAGCAGCACGACTAGCGGGAGCCCTTTTGAGACCCAGTACTTC
NA	TRBJ2-1	TRBV14	NA	CASSQDRWSSYNEQFF	TGTGCCAGCAGCCAAGACCGCTGGTCCTCCTACAATGAGCAGTTCTTC
TRBD1	TRBJ1-2	TRBV28	NA	CASRSDRGRGYTF	TGTGCCAGCAGATCCGACAGGGGTCGGGGCTACACCTTC
NA	TRBJ2-5	TRBV11-2	NA	CASSLKATGYGTQYF	TGTGCCAGCAGCCTGAAAGCGACGGGTTACGGGACCCAGTACTTC
NA	TRBJ1-6	TRBV25-1	NA	CASSGTVNNSPLHF	TGTGCCAGCAGTGGGACAGTTAATAATTCACCCCTCCACTTT
NA	TRBJ1-3	TRBV4-1	NA	CASSQVVRVAGNTIYF	TGCGCCAGCAGCCAAGTCGTGCGGGTCGCTGGAAACACCATATATTTT
NA	TRBJ2-3	TRBV7-8	NA	CASSLDLSGGVVSYTDTQYF	TGTGCCAGCAGCTTAGATCTGTCGGGCGGTGTAGTGTCTTACACAGATACGCAGTATTTT
TRBD1	TRBJ1-4	TRBV2	NA	CASSELGQGASEKLFF	TGTGCCAGCAGTGAATTGGGCCAGGGGGCGAGTGAAAAACTGTTTTTT
NA	TRBJ2-7	TRBV9	NA	CASSVGVLGRGYEQYF	TGTGCCAGCAGCGTAGGAGTTTTGGGCAGGGGCTACGAGCAGTACTTC
NA	TRBJ2-1	TRBV11-2	once	CASSLGRGSSYNEQFF	TGTGCCAGCAGCTTAGGACGAGGAAGCTCCTACAATGAGCAGTTCTTC
NA	TRBJ2-7	TRBV7-9	NA	CASSAPGAEQYF	TGTGCCAGCAGCGCCCCAGGGGCCGAGCAGTACTTC
NA	TRBJ1-1	TRBV10-1	NA	CASSLGRNTEAFF	TGCGCCAGCAGTCTAGGGCGGAACACTGAAGCTTTCTTT
NA	TRBJ2-7	TRBV2	NA	CASGRGYEQYF	TGTGCCAGCGGTCGCGGCTACGAGCAGTACTTC
NA	TRBJ1-1	TRBV30	NA	CAWSVTATNTEAFF	TGTGCCTGGAGTGTAACAGCCACGAACACTGAAGCTTTCTTT
TRBD1	TRBJ2-7	TRBV6-6	NA	CASSYVPGQLGEQYF	TGTGCCAGCAGTTACGTACCGGGACAGTTGGGCGAGCAGTACTTC
TRBD2	TRBJ2-2	TRBV7-2	NA	CASSSSGGRSTGELFF	TGTGCCAGCAGCTCCTCTGGCGGGAGGTCTACCGGGGAGCTGTTTTTT
NA	TRBJ2-7	TRBV28	once	CASSPPRYEQYF	TGTGCCAGCAGCCCTCCACGGTACGAGCAGTACTTC
NA	TRBJ2-2	TRBV19	NA	CASKEQRLNTGELFF	TGTGCCAGTAAGGAACAGAGGCTAAACACCGGGGAGCTGTTTTTT
NA	TRBJ2-1	TRBV4-2	NA	CASSHGRGRSTYNEQFF	TGTGCCAGCAGCCATGGACGGGGAAGAAGCACCTACAATGAGCAGTTCTTC